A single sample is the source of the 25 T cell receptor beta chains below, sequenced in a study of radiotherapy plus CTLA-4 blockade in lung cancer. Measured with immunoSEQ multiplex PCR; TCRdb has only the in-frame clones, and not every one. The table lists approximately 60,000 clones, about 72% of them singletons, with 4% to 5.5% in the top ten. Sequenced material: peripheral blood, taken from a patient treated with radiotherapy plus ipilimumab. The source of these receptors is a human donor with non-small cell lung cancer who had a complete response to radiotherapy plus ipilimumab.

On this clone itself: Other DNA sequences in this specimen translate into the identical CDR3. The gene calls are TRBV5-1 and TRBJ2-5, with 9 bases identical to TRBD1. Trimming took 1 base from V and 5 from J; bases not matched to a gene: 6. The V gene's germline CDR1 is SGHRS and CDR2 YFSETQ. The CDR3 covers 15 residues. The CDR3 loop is CASSLTGGQGETQYF. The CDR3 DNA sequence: TGCGCCAGCAGCTTGACAGGGGGCCAGGGGGAGACCCAGTACTTC.

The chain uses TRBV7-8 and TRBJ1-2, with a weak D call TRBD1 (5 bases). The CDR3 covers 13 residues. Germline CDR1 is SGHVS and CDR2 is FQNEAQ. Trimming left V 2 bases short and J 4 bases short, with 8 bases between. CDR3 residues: CASSLQGRYGYTF. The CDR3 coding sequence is TGTGCCAGCAGCTTACAGGGTCGCTATGGCTACACCTTC.

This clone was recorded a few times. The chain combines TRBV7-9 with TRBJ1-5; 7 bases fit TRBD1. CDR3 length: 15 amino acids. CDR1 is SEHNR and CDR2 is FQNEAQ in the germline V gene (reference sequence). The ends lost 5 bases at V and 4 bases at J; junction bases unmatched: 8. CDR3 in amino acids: CASSQTGTDNQPQHF. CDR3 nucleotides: TGTGCCAGCAGCCAAACCGGGACAGATAATCAGCCCCAGCATTTT.

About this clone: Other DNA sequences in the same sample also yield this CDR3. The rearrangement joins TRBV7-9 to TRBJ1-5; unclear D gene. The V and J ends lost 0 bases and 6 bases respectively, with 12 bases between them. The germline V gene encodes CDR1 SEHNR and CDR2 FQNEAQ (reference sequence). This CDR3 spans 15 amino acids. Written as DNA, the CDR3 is TGTGCCAGCAGCTTAGCCGGAGGTTTAGGTCAGCCCCAGCATTTT. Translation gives CASSLAGGLGQPQHF.

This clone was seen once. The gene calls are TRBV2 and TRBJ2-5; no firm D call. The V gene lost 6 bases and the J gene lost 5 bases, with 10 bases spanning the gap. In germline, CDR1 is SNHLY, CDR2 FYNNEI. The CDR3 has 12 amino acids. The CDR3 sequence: CASRDQAETQYF. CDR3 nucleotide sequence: TGTGCCAGCAGGGATCAAGCTGAGACCCAGTACTTC.

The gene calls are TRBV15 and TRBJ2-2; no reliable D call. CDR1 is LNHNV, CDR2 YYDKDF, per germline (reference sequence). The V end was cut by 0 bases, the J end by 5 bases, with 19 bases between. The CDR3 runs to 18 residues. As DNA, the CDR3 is TGTGCCACCAGCAGAGACTTCTTGGGCCAGGCAAGGACCGGGGAGCTGTTTTTT. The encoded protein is CATSRDFLGQARTGELFF.

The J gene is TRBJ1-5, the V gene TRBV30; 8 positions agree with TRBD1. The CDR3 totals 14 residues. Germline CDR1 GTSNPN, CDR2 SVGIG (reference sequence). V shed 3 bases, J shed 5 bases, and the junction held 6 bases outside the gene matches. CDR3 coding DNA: TGTGCCTGGAGAACTTCAGGGGGCTATCAGCCCCAGCATTTT. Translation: CAWRTSGGYQPQHF.

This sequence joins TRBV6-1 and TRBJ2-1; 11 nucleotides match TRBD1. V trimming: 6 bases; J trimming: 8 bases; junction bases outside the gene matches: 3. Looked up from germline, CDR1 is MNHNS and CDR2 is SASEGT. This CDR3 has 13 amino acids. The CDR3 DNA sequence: TGTGCCAGCAGGGGACAGGGGGAGGATGAGCAGTTCTTC. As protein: CASRGQGEDEQFF.

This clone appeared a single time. The CDR3 nucleotides read TGTGCCAGCAGTGAAGTCTCAGGGACCCAGTACTTC. Its protein is CASSEVSGTQYF. The chain couples TRBV2 to TRBJ2-5; no clear D gene. The CDR3 extends over 12 amino acids. The germline V and J ends were trimmed by 1 base and 7 bases, with 7 bases remaining between them. CDR1 SNHLY and CDR2 FYNNEI come from the germline V gene.

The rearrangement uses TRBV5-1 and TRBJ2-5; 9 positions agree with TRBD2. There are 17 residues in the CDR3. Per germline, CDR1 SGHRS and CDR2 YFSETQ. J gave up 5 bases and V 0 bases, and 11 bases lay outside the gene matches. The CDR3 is CASSLEPFGLAGETQYF. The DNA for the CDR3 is TGCGCCAGCAGCTTGGAGCCTTTCGGGCTAGCGGGGGAGACCCAGTACTTC.

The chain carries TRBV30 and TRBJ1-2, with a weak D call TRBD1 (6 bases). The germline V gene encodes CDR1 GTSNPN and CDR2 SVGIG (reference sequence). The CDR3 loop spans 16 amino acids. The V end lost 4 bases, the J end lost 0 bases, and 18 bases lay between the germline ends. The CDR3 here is CAWTLLGTFTNYGYTF. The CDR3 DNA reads TGTGCCTGGACTCTCCTAGGGACATTCACTAACTATGGCTACACCTTC.

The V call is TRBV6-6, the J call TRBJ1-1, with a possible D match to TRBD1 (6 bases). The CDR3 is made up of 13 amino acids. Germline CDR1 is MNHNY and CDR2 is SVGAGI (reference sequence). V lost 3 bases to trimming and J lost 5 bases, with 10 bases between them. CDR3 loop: CASSYEGDTEAFF. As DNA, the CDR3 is TGTGCCAGCAGTTATGAGGGGGATACTGAAGCTTTCTTT.

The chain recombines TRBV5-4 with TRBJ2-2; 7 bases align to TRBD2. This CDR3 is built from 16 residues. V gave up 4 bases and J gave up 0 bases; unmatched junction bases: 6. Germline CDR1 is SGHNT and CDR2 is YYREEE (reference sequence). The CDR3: CASSPIGLANTGELFF. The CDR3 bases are TGTGCCAGCAGCCCTATAGGACTAGCGAACACCGGGGAGCTGTTTTTT.

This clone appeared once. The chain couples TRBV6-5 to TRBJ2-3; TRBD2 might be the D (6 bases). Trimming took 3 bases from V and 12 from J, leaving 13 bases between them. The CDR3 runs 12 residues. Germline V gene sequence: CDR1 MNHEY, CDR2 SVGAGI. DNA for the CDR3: TGTGCCAGCAGTTATGGCGGGACCATACAGTATTTT. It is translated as CASSYGGTIQYF.

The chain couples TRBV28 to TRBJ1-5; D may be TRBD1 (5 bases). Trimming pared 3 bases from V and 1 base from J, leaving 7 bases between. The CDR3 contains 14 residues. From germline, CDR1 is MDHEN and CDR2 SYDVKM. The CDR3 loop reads CASSLWDSNQPQHF. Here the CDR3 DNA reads TGTGCCAGCAGTTTGTGGGACAGCAATCAGCCCCAGCATTTT. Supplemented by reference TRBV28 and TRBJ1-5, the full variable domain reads DVKVTQSSRYLVKRTGEKVFLECVQDMDHENMFWYRQDPGLGLRLIYFSYDVKMKEKGDIPEGYSVSREKKERFSLILESASTNQTSMYLCASSLWDSNQPQHFGDGTRLSIL.

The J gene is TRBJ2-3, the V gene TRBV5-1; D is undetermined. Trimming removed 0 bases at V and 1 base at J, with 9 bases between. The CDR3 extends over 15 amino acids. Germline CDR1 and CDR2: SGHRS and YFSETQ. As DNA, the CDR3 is TGCGCCAGCAGCTTGGTCGACGCTGGCACAGATACGCAGTATTTT. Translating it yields CASSLVDAGTDTQYF.

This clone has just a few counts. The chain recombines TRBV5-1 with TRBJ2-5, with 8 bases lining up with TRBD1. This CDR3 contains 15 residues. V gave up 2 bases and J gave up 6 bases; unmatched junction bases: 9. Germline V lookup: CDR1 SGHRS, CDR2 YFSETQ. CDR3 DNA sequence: TGCGCCAGCAGCTTTGATGTGACAGGGGAGAAGACCCAGTACTTC. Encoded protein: CASSFDVTGEKTQYF.

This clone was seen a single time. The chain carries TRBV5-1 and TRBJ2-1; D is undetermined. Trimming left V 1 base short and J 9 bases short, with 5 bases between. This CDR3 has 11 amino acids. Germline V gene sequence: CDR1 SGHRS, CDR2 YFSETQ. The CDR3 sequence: CASSLKGEQFF. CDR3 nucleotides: TGCGCCAGCAGCTTGAAGGGTGAGCAGTTCTTC. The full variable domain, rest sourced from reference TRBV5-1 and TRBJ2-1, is KAGVTQTPRYLIKTRGQQVTLSCSPISGHRSVSWYQQTPGQGLQFLFEYFSETQRNKGNFPGRFSGRQFSNSRSEMNVSTLELGDSALYLCASSLKGEQFFGPGTRLTVL.

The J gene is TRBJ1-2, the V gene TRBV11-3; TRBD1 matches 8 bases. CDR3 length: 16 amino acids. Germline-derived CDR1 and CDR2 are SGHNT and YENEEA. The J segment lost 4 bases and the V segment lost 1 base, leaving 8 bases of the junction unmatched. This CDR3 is CASSLGGQGLPYGYTF. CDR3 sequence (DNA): TGTGCCAGCAGCTTAGGCGGACAGGGCCTGCCCTATGGCTACACCTTC.

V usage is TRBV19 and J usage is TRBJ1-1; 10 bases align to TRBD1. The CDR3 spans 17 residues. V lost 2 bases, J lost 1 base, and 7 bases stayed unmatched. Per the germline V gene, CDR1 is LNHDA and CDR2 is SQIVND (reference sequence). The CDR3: CASSIRGQGRSNTEAFF. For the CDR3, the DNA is TGTGCCAGTAGTATACGGGGACAGGGGAGGTCGAACACTGAAGCTTTCTTT.

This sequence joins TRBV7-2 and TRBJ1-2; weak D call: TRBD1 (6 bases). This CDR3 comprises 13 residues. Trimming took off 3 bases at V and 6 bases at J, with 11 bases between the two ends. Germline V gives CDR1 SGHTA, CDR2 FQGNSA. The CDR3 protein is CASSFSGANGYTF. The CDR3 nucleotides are TGTGCCAGCAGCTTCTCAGGGGCTAATGGCTACACCTTC.

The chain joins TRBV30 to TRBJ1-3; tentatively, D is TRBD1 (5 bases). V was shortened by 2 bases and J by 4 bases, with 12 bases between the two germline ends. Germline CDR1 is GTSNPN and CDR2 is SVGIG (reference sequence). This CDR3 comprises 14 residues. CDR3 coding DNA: TGTGCCTGGAGTCTAGGATGGGGGGGAAACACCATATATTTT. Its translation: CAWSLGWGGNTIYF. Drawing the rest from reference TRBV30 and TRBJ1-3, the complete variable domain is SQTIHQWPATLVQPVGSPLSLECTVEGTSNPNLYWYRQAAGRGLQLLFYSVGIGQISSEVPQNLSASRPQDRQFILSSKKLLLSDSGFYLCAWSLGWGGNTIYFGEGSWLTVV.

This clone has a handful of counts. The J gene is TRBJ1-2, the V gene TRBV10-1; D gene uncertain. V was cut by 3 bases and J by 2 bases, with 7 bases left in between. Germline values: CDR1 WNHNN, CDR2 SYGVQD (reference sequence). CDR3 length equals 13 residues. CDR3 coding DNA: TGCGCCAGCAGTGATGGAAAAAACTATGGCTACACCTTC. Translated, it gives CASSDGKNYGYTF.

CDR3 bases: TGTGCCAGCAGCGTTACAGGGGACAATCAGCCCCAGCATTTT. It is translated as CASSVTGDNQPQHF. The chain couples TRBV9 to TRBJ1-5, with 7 nucleotides matching TRBD1. J lost 3 bases, V lost 2 bases, and 2 bases had no gene match. CDR3 length equals 14 residues. Germline CDR1 is SGDLS and CDR2 is YYNGEE.

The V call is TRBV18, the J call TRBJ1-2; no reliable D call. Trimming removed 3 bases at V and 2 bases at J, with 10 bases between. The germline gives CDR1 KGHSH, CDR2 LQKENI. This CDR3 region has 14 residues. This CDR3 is CASSPTDYNYGYTF. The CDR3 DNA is TGTGCCAGCTCACCCACGGACTACAACTATGGCTACACCTTC.